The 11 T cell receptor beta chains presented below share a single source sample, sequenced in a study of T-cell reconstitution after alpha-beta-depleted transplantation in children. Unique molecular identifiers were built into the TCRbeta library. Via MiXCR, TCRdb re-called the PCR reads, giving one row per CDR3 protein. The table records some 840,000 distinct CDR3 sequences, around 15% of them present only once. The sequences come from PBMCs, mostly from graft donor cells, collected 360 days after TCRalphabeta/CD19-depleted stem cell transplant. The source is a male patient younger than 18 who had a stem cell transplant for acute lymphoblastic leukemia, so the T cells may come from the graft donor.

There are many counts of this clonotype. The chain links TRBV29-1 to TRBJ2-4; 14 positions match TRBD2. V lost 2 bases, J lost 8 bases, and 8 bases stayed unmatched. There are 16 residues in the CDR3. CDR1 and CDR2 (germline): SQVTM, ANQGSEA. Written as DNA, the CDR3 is TGCAGCGTTGAACCGGGACTAGCGGGAGTGGGGTACATTCAGTACTTC. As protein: CSVEPGLAGVGYIQYF.

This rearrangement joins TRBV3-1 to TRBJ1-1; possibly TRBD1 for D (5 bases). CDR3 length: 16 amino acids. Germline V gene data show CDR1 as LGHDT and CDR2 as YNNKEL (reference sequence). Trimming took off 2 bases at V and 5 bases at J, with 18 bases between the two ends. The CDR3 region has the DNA TGTGCCAGCAGCCAAATGGGGCCAAGGAAGGGTACTGAAGCTTTCTTT. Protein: CASSQMGPRKGTEAFF. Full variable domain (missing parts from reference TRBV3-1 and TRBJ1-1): DTAVSQTPKYLVTQMGNDKSIKCEQNLGHDTMYWYKQDSKKFLKIMFSYNNKELIINETVPNRFSPKSPDKAHLNLHINSLELGDSAVYFCASSQMGPRKGTEAFFGQGTRLTVV.

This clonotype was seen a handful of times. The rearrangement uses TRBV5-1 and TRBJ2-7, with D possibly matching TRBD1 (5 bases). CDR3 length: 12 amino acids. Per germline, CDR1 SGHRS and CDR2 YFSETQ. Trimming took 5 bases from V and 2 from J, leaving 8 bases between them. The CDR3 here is CASRKQAYEQYF. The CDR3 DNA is TGCGCCAGCAGAAAACAGGCCTACGAGCAGTACTTC.

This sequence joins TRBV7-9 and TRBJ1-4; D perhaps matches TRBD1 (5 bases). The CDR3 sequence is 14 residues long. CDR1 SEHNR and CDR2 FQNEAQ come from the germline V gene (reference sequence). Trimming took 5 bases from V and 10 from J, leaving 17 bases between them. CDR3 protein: CASSPLPRRGKLFF. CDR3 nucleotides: TGTGCCAGCAGCCCGCTACCCCGGAGGGGAAAACTGTTTTTT. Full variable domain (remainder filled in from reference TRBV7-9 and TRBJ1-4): DTGVSQNPRHKITKRGQNVTFRCDPISEHNRLYWYRQTLGQGPEFLTYFQNEAQLEKSRLLSDRFSAERPKGSFSTLEIQRTEQGDSAMYLCASSPLPRRGKLFFGSGTQLSVL.

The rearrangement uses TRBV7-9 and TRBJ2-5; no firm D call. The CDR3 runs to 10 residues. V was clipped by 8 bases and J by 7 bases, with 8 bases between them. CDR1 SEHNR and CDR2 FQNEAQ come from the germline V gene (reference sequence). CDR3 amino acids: CASGMGTQYF. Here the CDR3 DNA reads TGTGCCAGCGGAATGGGGACCCAGTACTTC. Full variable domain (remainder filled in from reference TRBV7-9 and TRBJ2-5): DTGVSQNPRHKITKRGQNVTFRCDPISEHNRLYWYRQTLGQGPEFLTYFQNEAQLEKSRLLSDRFSAERPKGSFSTLEIQRTEQGDSAMYLCASGMGTQYFGPGTRLLVL.

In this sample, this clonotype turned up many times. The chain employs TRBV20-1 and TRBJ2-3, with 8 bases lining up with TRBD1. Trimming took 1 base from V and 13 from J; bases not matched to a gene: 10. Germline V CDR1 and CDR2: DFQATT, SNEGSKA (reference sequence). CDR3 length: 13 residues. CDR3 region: CSARVEDRAEEYF. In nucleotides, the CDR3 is TGCAGTGCTAGAGTAGAGGACAGGGCTGAAGAGTATTTT.

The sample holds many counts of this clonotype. The CDR3 DNA reads as TGTGCCAGCAGCTCCGGGGTAGCGGGAGTTGAGACCCAGTACTTC. Translating gives CASSSGVAGVETQYF. This rearrangement joins TRBV12-3 or TRBV12-4 to TRBJ2-5, with 9 nucleotides matching TRBD2. The CDR3 runs 15 residues. V dropped 6 bases and J dropped 5; count of bases not matched to a gene: 10.

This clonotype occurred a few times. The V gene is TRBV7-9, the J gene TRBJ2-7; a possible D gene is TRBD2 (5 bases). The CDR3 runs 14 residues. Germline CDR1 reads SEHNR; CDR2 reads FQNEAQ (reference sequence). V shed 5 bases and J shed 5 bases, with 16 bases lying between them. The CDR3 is CASSIRPDGDEQYF. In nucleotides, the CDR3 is TGTGCCAGCAGCATCCGTCCGGACGGGGACGAGCAGTACTTC. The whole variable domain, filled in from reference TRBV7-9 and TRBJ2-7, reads DTGVSQNPRHKITKRGQNVTFRCDPISEHNRLYWYRQTLGQGPEFLTYFQNEAQLEKSRLLSDRFSAERPKGSFSTLEIQRTEQGDSAMYLCASSIRPDGDEQYFGPGTRLTVT.

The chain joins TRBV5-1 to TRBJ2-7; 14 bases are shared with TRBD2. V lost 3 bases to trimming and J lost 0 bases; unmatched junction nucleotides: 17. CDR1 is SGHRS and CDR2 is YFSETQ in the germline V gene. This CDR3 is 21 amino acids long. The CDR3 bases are TGCGCCAGCAGCTCACCCCCTACTACCGGGACTAGCGGGAGCCTCTCCTACGAGCAGTACTTC. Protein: CASSSPPTTGTSGSLSYEQYF.

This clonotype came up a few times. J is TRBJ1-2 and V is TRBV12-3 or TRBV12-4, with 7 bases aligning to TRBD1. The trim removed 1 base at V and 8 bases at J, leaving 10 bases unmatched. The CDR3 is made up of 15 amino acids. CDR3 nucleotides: TGTGCCAGCAGTTTAGGGGACAGAACCCTTTGGGGCTACACCTTC. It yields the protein CASSLGDRTLWGYTF.

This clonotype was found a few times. CDR3 protein: CASSEAIWARSGETQYF. The CDR3 region has the DNA TGTGCCAGCAGTGAAGCAATATGGGCCAGGTCTGGAGAGACCCAGTACTTC. V usage is TRBV2 and J usage is TRBJ2-5; unclear D gene. Germline CDR1 and CDR2: SNHLY and FYNNEI. The CDR3 has 17 amino acids. The ends were cut back, 0 bases at V and 4 bases at J, with 18 bases in the middle.